These 9 T cell receptor beta chains originate from one sample sequenced in a study of blood T cell repertoires in COVID-19. TCRdb keeps only in-frame clones here, not all; method: immunoSEQ multiplex PCR. The sample carries some 64,000 clones, more than 75% recorded once. Sequencing used peripheral blood. These receptors were collected from a man in his 60s with COVID-19, enrolled during active disease.

The chain joins TRBV3-1 (or the pseudogene TRBV3-2) to TRBJ1-2, with 11 bases identical to TRBD1. The CDR3 contains 16 residues. Germline V gene data show CDR1 as LGHDT and CDR2 as YNNKEL (reference sequence). Losses at the gene ends were 4 bases for V and 2 bases for J; bases not matched to a gene: 6. CDR3 protein: CASSLGTGGANYGYTF. For the CDR3, the DNA is TGTGCCAGCAGCCTCGGGACAGGGGGAGCCAACTATGGCTACACCTTC.

Concerning this clone: In the same sample, other DNA sequences code for this CDR3. CDR3 nucleotides: TGCGCCAGCAGCTTGGCCGAAGCCGGAGGGACAGATACGCAGTATTTT. This sequence encodes CASSLAEAGGTDTQYF. The chain links TRBV5-1 to TRBJ2-3, with D perhaps TRBD2 (6 bases). The V and J ends lost 0 bases and 3 bases respectively, with 14 bases between them. The CDR3 contains 16 residues. The germline CDR1 and CDR2 sequences are SGHRS and YFSETQ.

The V gene is TRBV14, the J gene TRBJ2-1, with TRBD1 identical over 9 bases. J lost 7 bases, V lost 4 bases, and 11 bases had no gene match. Germline V CDR1 and CDR2: SGHDN, FVKESK. The CDR3 runs 16 residues. CDR3 amino acids: CASSPFVGQGKNEQFF. For the CDR3, the DNA is TGTGCCAGCAGCCCATTCGTGGGACAGGGCAAAAATGAGCAGTTCTTC.

V is TRBV6-5 and J is TRBJ2-2; D gene ambiguous. The germline CDR1 and CDR2 sequences are MNHEY and SVGAGI. The CDR3 has 11 amino acids. Trimming took off 7 bases at V and 6 bases at J, with 6 bases between the two ends. This CDR3 reads CASIGAGELFF. The CDR3 DNA reads TGTGCCAGCATAGGAGCCGGGGAGCTGTTTTTT.

The chain carries TRBV7-9 and TRBJ2-2; D ambiguous. Per germline, CDR1 SEHNR and CDR2 FQNEAQ (reference sequence). Between the trimmed V and J ends, which lost 4 bases and 5 bases, there was a span of 5 bases. There are 12 residues in the CDR3. CDR3 nucleotide sequence: TGTGCCAGCAGCTCCAATACCGGGGAGCTGTTTTTT. This gives the protein CASSSNTGELFF.

V is TRBV7-9 and J is TRBJ1-3; D call uncertain. Germline loops: CDR1 SEHNR, CDR2 FQNEAQ (reference sequence). The CDR3 is 13 residues long. Trimming shortened V by 3 bases and J by 7 bases, and 10 bases separated the two germline ends. CDR3 coding DNA: TGTGCCAGCAGCTTCGAGGAACTCAACACCATATATTTT. This encodes CASSFEELNTIYF.

This clone was seen once. The CDR3: CASSHDSSNTGELFF. The CDR3 nucleotides are TGTGCCAGCAGCCATGACAGCTCGAACACCGGGGAGCTGTTTTTT. The chain has TRBV3-1 (or the pseudogene TRBV3-2) and TRBJ2-2, with TRBD1 as a possible D gene (5 bases). V was cut by 3 bases and J by 0 bases, with 8 bases left in between. The germline V gene encodes CDR1 LGHDT and CDR2 YNNKEL (reference sequence). This CDR3 has 15 residues.

V and J are TRBV12-3 or TRBV12-4 and TRBJ2-5; D not resolved. The CDR3 consists of 12 residues. Trimming removed 3 bases at V and 3 bases at J, with 5 bases between. CDR3 coding DNA: TGTGCCAGCAGTTTCCTAAAAGAGACCCAGTACTTC. Translating it yields CASSFLKETQYF.

The genes are TRBV29-1 and TRBJ2-7; the D gene is possibly TRBD1 (6 bases). The ends were cut back, 6 bases at V and 5 bases at J, with 14 bases in the middle. This CDR3 comprises 12 residues. Germline lookup yields CDR1 SQVTM and CDR2 ANQGSEA. DNA of the CDR3: TGCAGCGTCAGAACAGGGACCGACGAGCAGTACTTC. Translating gives CSVRTGTDEQYF.